This passage covers 21 T cell receptor beta chains from one sample sequenced in a study of molecular identifiers for immune sequencing clone quantification. From the PCR reads, TCRdb called clonotypes with MiXCR, one entry per CDR3 protein. This table holds fewer than 350,000 distinct CDR3 sequences, about 20% found once. The sample comprised naive CD8+ T cells from blood, with Jurkat cell RNA spiked in. Subset noted: FACS-sorted CD8+CD4-CCR7+CD45RA+ naive T cells. All receptors come from a human donor in good health. Some libraries in this study had Jurkat cell RNA spiked in.

This clonotype has just a few counts. This chain links TRBV6-2 or TRBV6-3 with TRBJ2-1; 12 nucleotides line up with TRBD2. Germline assignment: CDR1 MNHEY and CDR2 SVGEGT. The length of the CDR3 is 18 residues. J gave up 7 bases and V 0 bases, and 10 bases lay outside the gene matches. The CDR3 region has the DNA TGTGCCAGCAGTTACTCGGCTAGCGGGGGGGCCTTCCGAAATGAGCAGTTCTTC. This translates into CASSYSASGGAFRNEQFF.

The V and J genes are TRBV2 and TRBJ1-5, with no clear D. Germline lookup yields CDR1 SNHLY and CDR2 FYNNEI. V lost 2 bases and J 7 bases, leaving 18 bases between the germline ends. This CDR3 contains 16 residues. The CDR3 coding sequence is TGTGCCAGCAGTGAAAGCGACTTAAGGCTTAAGCAGCCCCAGCATTTT. It specifies CASSESDLRLKQPQHF.

Many counts were recorded for this clonotype. The J gene is TRBJ1-1, the V gene TRBV13; 9 bases are a match to TRBD1. The length of the CDR3 is 15 residues. The germline gives CDR1 PRHDT, CDR2 FYEKMQ (reference sequence). Trimming cost V 4 bases and J 5 bases; bases outside gene matches: 8. The CDR3 loop reads CASSSEQGARTEAFF. In DNA form, the CDR3 reads TGTGCCAGCAGCTCCGAACAGGGGGCGCGAACTGAAGCTTTCTTT.

This clonotype was seen many times. The chain uses TRBV13 and TRBJ2-5; 7 bases are a match to TRBD1. This CDR3 comprises 13 residues. Per the germline V gene, CDR1 is PRHDT and CDR2 is FYEKMQ (reference sequence). Unmatched junction bases numbered 2, after V lost 3 bases and J lost 4 bases. The CDR3 coding sequence is TGTGCCAGCAGCTTCGGACAGGTAGAGACCCAGTACTTC. It yields the protein CASSFGQVETQYF.

This clonotype was seen a few times. V usage is TRBV7-9 and J usage is TRBJ1-1; D not resolved. Trimming stripped 4 bases from V and 4 bases from J, with 10 bases between. The germline V gene encodes CDR1 SEHNR and CDR2 FQNEAQ (reference sequence). The CDR3 spans 13 residues. The CDR3 here is CASSYDRGTEAFF. DNA for the CDR3: TGTGCCAGCAGCTACGATAGAGGCACTGAAGCTTTCTTT.

This clonotype showed up many times. This chain uses TRBV27 with TRBJ1-2; D unclear. V gave up 3 bases and J gave up 0 bases, with 11 bases separating them. The CDR3 spans 15 residues. CDR1 is MNHEY, CDR2 SMNVEV, per germline (reference sequence). CDR3 sequence reads: CASSFMRNTNYGYTF. The DNA of the CDR3 is TGTGCCAGCAGTTTTATGAGGAATACTAACTATGGCTACACCTTC.

This clonotype was recorded at least ten times. The chain carries TRBV6-5 and TRBJ2-5; D is tentatively TRBD1 or TRBD2 (6 bases each). Germline V CDR1 and CDR2: MNHEY, SVGAGI. The CDR3 consists of 15 residues. V was clipped by 0 bases and J by 2 bases, with 10 bases between them. CDR3 protein: CASSYSGGVQETQYF. CDR3 coding DNA: TGTGCCAGCAGTTACTCCGGGGGCGTACAAGAGACCCAGTACTTC.

The chain combines TRBV6-6 with TRBJ2-3, with 13 bases matching TRBD2. CDR1 is MNHNY, CDR2 SVGAGI, per germline (reference sequence). This CDR3 contains 16 residues. Trimming removed 4 bases from V and 4 bases from J; junction bases left unmatched: 5. CDR3 sequence (DNA): TGTGCCAGCAGTTCCGGACTAGCGGGGGCTGCAGATACGCAGTATTTT. Translation: CASSSGLAGAADTQYF.

This clonotype was observed at least ten times. V gene TRBV3-1 combines with J gene TRBJ1-1; D unresolved. CDR3 length: 14 residues. Germline V gene data show CDR1 as LGHDT and CDR2 as YNNKEL (reference sequence). V was cut by 0 bases and J by 0 bases, with 5 bases left in between. Here the CDR3 reads CASSQDTLNTEAFF. CDR3 nucleotides: TGTGCCAGCAGCCAAGACACTTTGAACACTGAAGCTTTCTTT.

This clonotype showed up many times. This chain uses TRBV29-1 with TRBJ2-4; the match to TRBD1 covers 8 bases. CDR3 length: 14 amino acids. Trimming cost V 0 bases and J 8 bases; bases outside gene matches: 6. Looked up from germline, CDR1 is SQVTM and CDR2 is ANQGSEA. The CDR3 coding sequence is TGCAGCGTTGAAGAGGGCCAGGGGGCTTACATTCAGTACTTC. This gives the protein CSVEEGQGAYIQYF.

In this sample, this clonotype turned up many times. This chain connects TRBV19 to TRBJ2-2; a possible D gene is TRBD1 (6 bases). The V end was cut by 5 bases, the J end by 5 bases, with 21 bases between. Germline values: CDR1 LNHDA, CDR2 SQIVND (reference sequence). This CDR3 spans 17 amino acids. The CDR3 protein is CASSLLDSSVVTGELFF. The CDR3 bases are TGTGCCAGTAGTCTACTGGACAGTTCGGTAGTTACCGGGGAGCTGTTTTTT.

The chain combines TRBV2 with TRBJ2-5, with D uncertain. The CDR3 covers 13 residues. Germline CDR1 reads SNHLY; CDR2 reads FYNNEI. V gave up 7 bases and J gave up 5 bases, with 14 bases separating them. CDR3 residues: CASIKFLGETQYF. In DNA form, the CDR3 reads TGTGCCAGCATTAAATTTCTGGGGGAGACCCAGTACTTC.

Ten or more counts support this clonotype. The J gene is TRBJ2-4, the V gene TRBV11-2; D may correspond to TRBD1 or TRBD2 (6 bases each). V lost 6 bases and J lost 0, with 15 bases in between. CDR1 and CDR2 (germline): SGHAT, FQNNGV. The CDR3 contains 16 residues. The CDR3 sequence: CASREPQGLAKNIQYF. The CDR3 DNA sequence: TGTGCCAGCAGAGAACCACAGGGACTAGCCAAAAACATTCAGTACTTC.

At least ten counts were recorded for this clonotype. The CDR3 sequence is CASSLLGEYNEQFF. In DNA, the CDR3 is TGTGCCAGCAGTTTACTAGGAGAATACAATGAGCAGTTCTTC. V usage is TRBV12-3 or TRBV12-4 and J usage is TRBJ2-1; D unclear. V lost 2 bases and J lost 4, with 9 bases in between. The CDR3 has 14 amino acids.

The V and J genes are TRBV7-8 and TRBJ1-4; the match to TRBD1 covers 7 bases. V dropped 1 base and J dropped 5; count of bases not matched to a gene: 7. Germline CDR1 and CDR2: SGHVS and FQNEAQ. This CDR3 region has 16 residues. CDR3: CASSLGGGDSNEKLFF. The CDR3 DNA sequence: TGTGCCAGCAGCTTAGGGGGGGGGGACAGCAATGAAAAACTGTTTTTT.

This clonotype has more than one count but fewer than ten. This chain links TRBV30 with TRBJ2-7, with 12 bases identical to TRBD2. After removal of 2 bases from V and 7 bases from J, the junction contained 9 bases not matched to a gene. This CDR3 is 15 amino acids long. Germline V gene sequence: CDR1 GTSNPN, CDR2 SVGIG (reference sequence). The DNA of the CDR3 is TGTGCCTGGAGTAACCCGGGACTAGCGGGCGAGGAGCAGTACTTC. Its protein product is CAWSNPGLAGEEQYF. Drawing the rest from reference TRBV30 and TRBJ2-7, the complete variable domain is SQTIHQWPATLVQPVGSPLSLECTVEGTSNPNLYWYRQAAGRGLQLLFYSVGIGQISSEVPQNLSASRPQDRQFILSSKKLLLSDSGFYLCAWSNPGLAGEEQYFGPGTRLTVT.

This chain connects TRBV20-1 to TRBJ2-3, with D possibly matching TRBD2 (6 bases). V gave up 1 base and J gave up 0 bases, with 17 bases separating them. There are 17 residues in the CDR3. Germline V gene lookup returns CDR1 DFQATT and CDR2 SNEGSKA (reference sequence). The CDR3 is CSARVKGPSASTDTQYF. CDR3 DNA: TGCAGTGCTAGAGTAAAGGGGCCTAGCGCTAGCACAGATACGCAGTATTTT.

On this clonotype itself: A much bigger clone sits one base away, suggesting this may be a read error. The J gene is TRBJ2-3, the V gene TRBV27, with D perhaps TRBD1 (6 bases). The CDR3 extends over 14 amino acids. Germline CDR1 and CDR2: MNHEY and SMNVEV (reference sequence). V was shortened by 6 bases and J by 2 bases, with 12 bases between the two germline ends. CDR3: CASRLDRYTDTQYF. CDR3 sequence (DNA): TGTGCCAGCAGACTGGACAGATACACAGATACGCAGTATTTT.

The sample holds many counts of this clonotype. The chain employs TRBV4-3 and TRBJ1-1; TRBD1 might be the D (5 bases). The CDR3 is 15 amino acids. The germline V gene encodes CDR1 LGHNA and CDR2 YSLEER. Trimming removed 1 base from V and 3 bases from J, with 12 bases in between. The CDR3 protein is CASSQGSGGYTEAFF. The CDR3 nucleotides read TGCGCCAGCAGCCAAGGGTCCGGGGGGTACACTGAAGCTTTCTTT.

As to this clonotype: Sequence at one end of the junction differs from germline and may be a read error. The J gene is TRBJ2-1, the V gene TRBV4-1; TRBD1 might be the D (6 bases). The CDR3 runs 14 residues. Germline CDR1 and CDR2: MGHRA and YSYEKL. In DNA form, the CDR3 reads TGCGCCAGCAGCCCCCGGCCAGGGGTCAATGGGCAGTTCTTC. As protein: CASSPRPGVNGQFF.

This clonotype was seen only a few times. This chain connects TRBV7-9 to TRBJ2-5, with D possibly TRBD1 on 5 matching bases. V lost 5 bases and J 4 bases, leaving 17 bases between the germline ends. The CDR3 has 15 residues. The germline gives CDR1 SEHNR, CDR2 FQNEAQ (reference sequence). The CDR3 here is CASSLTGSSGETQYF. Written as DNA, the CDR3 is TGTGCCAGCAGCCTAACAGGTTCCTCGGGAGAGACCCAGTACTTC.